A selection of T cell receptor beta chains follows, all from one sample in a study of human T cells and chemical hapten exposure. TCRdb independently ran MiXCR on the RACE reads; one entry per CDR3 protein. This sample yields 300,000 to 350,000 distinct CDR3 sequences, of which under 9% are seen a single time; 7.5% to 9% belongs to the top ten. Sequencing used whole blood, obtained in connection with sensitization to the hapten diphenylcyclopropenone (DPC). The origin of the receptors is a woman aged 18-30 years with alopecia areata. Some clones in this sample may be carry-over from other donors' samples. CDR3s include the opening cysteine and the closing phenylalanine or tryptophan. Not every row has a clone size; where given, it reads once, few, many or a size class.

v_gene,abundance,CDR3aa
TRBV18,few,CASSPRGLASGANVLTF
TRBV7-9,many,CASSLEGLKVHQPQHF
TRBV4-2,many,CASSQDGEIADTQYF
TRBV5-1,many,CASSPGTGDPLWFF
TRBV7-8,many,CASSAGQVNTEAFF
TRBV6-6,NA,CASSAGQGPTYGYTF
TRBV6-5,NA,CASSYQGTAYEQYF
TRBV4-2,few,CASSQVTQNNEKLFF
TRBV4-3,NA,CASSQGGGGPTYNEQFF
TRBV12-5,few,CASGLIYGYTF
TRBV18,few,CASSRGELGNQPQHF
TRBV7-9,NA,CASSLDSASGYTF
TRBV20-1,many,CSARDPTSGPFDTQYF
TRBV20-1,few,CSARRGTTEAFF
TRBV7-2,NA,CASSRDRTSSYEQYF
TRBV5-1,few,CASRGLDSSYEQYF
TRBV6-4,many,CARPGQGVHEQYF
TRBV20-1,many,CSAFNGGSNEKLFF
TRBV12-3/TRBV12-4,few,CASRKGWNEQFF
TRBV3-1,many,CASSQMGRGSSPLHF
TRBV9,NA,CASSSSGNRFADTQYF
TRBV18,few,CASSRDREGRAFF
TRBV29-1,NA,CSVTFGSGNTIYF
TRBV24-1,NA,CATSSGDTQYF
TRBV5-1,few,CASSPWTGPETQYF
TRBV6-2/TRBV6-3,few,CASSDRPAHTDTQYF
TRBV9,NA,CASSPADGTGTYEQYF
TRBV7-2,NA,CASSGYRVRDSPLHF
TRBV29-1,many,CSVTLSGNEQFF
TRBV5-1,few,CASSLALQGNNSPLHF
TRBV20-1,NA,CSAEGAGFREKLFF
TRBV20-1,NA,CSASSRLGGSNQPQHF
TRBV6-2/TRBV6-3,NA,CASSYSQGRVTEAFF
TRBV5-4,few,CASSLGPSGGTDTQYF